The present T cell receptor beta chain was sequenced within a study of CD8+ T cells in alopecia areata. The wider study: A 6-month off-drug phase came after tofacitinib, which had lasted 6 to 18 months. General observations from the study: Mouse data revealed clearer TCR sharing than patient data did, a gap possibly tied to HLA. The presence of one nonresponder keeps the tie between baseline CD8+ expansion and response uncertain.

This clone has more than one count but fewer than ten. The antigen is undetermined. RNA was isolated and reverse transcribed to cDNA, the sequencing template. Assay used: immunoSEQ multiplex PCR; TCRdb lists only in-frame clones, some missing. The sample consists of about 190,000 clones, around 50% of them appearing once. Sample treatment: oral pan-JAK inhibitor, 5-10 mg twice daily. Cell sorting was applied to PBMCs, and CD4+ and CD8+ T cells were collected. With 2 bases clipped from V and 6 bases from J, the junction kept 10 bases outside the gene matches. The CDR3 has 15 amino acids. Per the germline V gene, CDR1 is SQVTM and CDR2 is ANQGSEA.

This sequence joins TRBV29-1 and TRBJ1-5, with 7 bases identical to TRBD1. This sequence was found in a human donor with alopecia areata. The sequences come from CD8+ T cells sorted from blood, collected at week 24, from a patient treated with tofacitinib. The CDR3 DNA follows: TGCAGCGTTGAATTCGGAGACAGGGAGGGTCAGCCCCAGCATTTT. Its translation: CSVEFGDREGQPQHF.